The 14 T cell receptor beta chains presented below share a single source sample, sequenced in a study of OX40 agonist ivuxolimab in advanced cancers. Data came from immunoSEQ multiplex PCR; TCRdb stores just in-frame clones and leaves some out. This table has 70,000 to 80,000 clones, roughly nine tenths appearing once. The starting material was CD4+ or CD8+ T cells sorted from blood, obtained in a trial of the OX40 agonist ivuxolimab. The receptors were sampled from an adult with an advanced solid tumor such as melanoma, head and neck, liver or kidney cancer.

The V gene is TRBV30, the J gene TRBJ2-7, with 11 bases matching TRBD1. Germline V CDR1 and CDR2: GTSNPN, SVGIG (reference sequence). V shed 5 bases, J shed 3 bases, and the junction held 6 bases outside the gene matches. This CDR3 has 14 residues. Written as DNA, the CDR3 is TGTGCCTGGCAAACCGGGACAGGGGGCTACGAGCAGTACTTC. This sequence encodes CAWQTGTGGYEQYF.

The chain links TRBV30 to TRBJ1-6; D possibly corresponds to TRBD1 (6 bases). Germline V gene lookup returns CDR1 GTSNPN and CDR2 SVGIG (reference sequence). Trimming stripped 4 bases from V and 0 bases from J, with 13 bases between. CDR3 size: 16 residues. CDR3: CAWIPTGSSYNSPLHF. CDR3 nucleotide sequence: TGTGCCTGGATCCCCACAGGGAGCTCCTATAATTCACCCCTCCACTTT.

This chain connects TRBV5-1 to TRBJ1-5; D unclear. Trimming removed 4 bases at V and 4 bases at J, with 15 bases between. This CDR3 is 15 amino acids long. Germline V CDR1 and CDR2: SGHRS, YFSETQ. CDR3 amino acids: CASSLSGNTNQPQHF. The CDR3 DNA reads TGCGCCAGCAGCCTCAGCGGGAACACGAATCAGCCCCAGCATTTT.

V is TRBV4-2 and J is TRBJ2-7; D call uncertain. CDR1 and CDR2 from the germline V gene are LGHNA and YNFKEQ. The V and J ends lost 1 base and 3 bases respectively, with 4 bases between them. The CDR3 has 12 amino acids. The CDR3 region has the DNA TGTGCCAGCAGCCAAGCGGACTACGAGCAGTACTTC. Translating it yields CASSQADYEQYF.

This clone was counted once. The CDR3 coding sequence is TGTGCCAGCAGTTTATCTTTCGGCCCTCCAGGGCCCCAGCATTTT. This codes for CASSLSFGPPGPQHF. The chain couples TRBV28 to TRBJ1-5; D unclear. The CDR3 contains 15 residues. V gave up 1 base and J gave up 9 bases, with 16 bases separating them. Germline CDR1 is MDHEN and CDR2 is SYDVKM.

The rearrangement joins TRBV4-3 to TRBJ2-3, with 9 bases aligning to TRBD2. V lost 0 bases to trimming and J lost 6 bases; unmatched junction nucleotides: 13. Germline V gene sequence: CDR1 LGHNA, CDR2 YSLEER. This CDR3 is 18 amino acids long. This CDR3 is CASSQDEGSGGFTDTQYF. CDR3 nucleotide sequence: TGCGCCAGCAGCCAAGATGAAGGAAGCGGGGGGTTCACGGATACGCAGTATTTT.

The chain uses TRBV5-6 and TRBJ1-1, with a tentative D call TRBD1 (5 bases). The CDR3 has 13 residues. With 0 bases removed from V and 7 bases from J, the gap between germline ends came to 10 bases. The germline V gene encodes CDR1 SGHDT and CDR2 YYEEEE. Here the CDR3 DNA reads TGTGCCAGCAGCTTGGAGGGGCGGGGTGAAGCTTTCTTT. As protein: CASSLEGRGEAFF.

The chain uses TRBV5-5 and TRBJ1-2; D remains unclear. V was trimmed by 4 bases and J by 4 bases, leaving 11 bases between them. This CDR3 contains 13 residues. Per the germline V gene, CDR1 is SGHKS and CDR2 is YYEKEE (reference sequence). DNA for the CDR3: TGTGCCAGCAGCGGGCCAGGAATCTATGGCTACACCTTC. As protein: CASSGPGIYGYTF. The entire variable domain, with the rest obtained from reference TRBV5-5 and TRBJ1-2, is as follows: DAGVTQSPTHLIKTRGQQVTLRCSPISGHKSVSWYQQVLGQGPQFIFQYYEKEERGRGNFPDRFSARQFPNYSSELNVNALLLGDSALYLCASSGPGIYGYTFGSGTRLTVV.

This rearrangement joins TRBV18 to TRBJ1-5, with D tentatively TRBD1 (5 bases). The CDR3 loop spans 14 amino acids. CDR1 is KGHSH, CDR2 LQKENI, per germline. Trimming stripped 4 bases from V and 6 bases from J, with 13 bases between. This CDR3 reads CASSRGLRGQPQHF. DNA of the CDR3: TGTGCCAGCTCACGGGGACTGAGGGGTCAGCCCCAGCATTTT.

This rearrangement joins TRBV19 to TRBJ1-5; D not resolved. The CDR3 covers 14 residues. Germline assignment: CDR1 LNHDA and CDR2 SQIVND (reference sequence). V dropped 4 bases and J dropped 0 bases, with 7 bases sitting between them. CDR3 in amino acids: CASSSDYSNQPQHF. The CDR3, as DNA: TGTGCCAGTAGTAGCGATTATAGCAATCAGCCCCAGCATTTT.

As concerns this clone: This sample includes further DNA sequences coding for the same CDR3. The chain has TRBV4-3 and TRBJ1-1; D may be TRBD1 (6 bases). Per germline, CDR1 LGHNA and CDR2 YSLEER. This CDR3 comprises 14 residues. V was clipped by 6 bases and J by 1 base, with 12 bases between them. This CDR3 reads CASSQGHQNTEAFF. The CDR3 DNA reads TGCGCCAGCAGTCAGGGACACCAGAACACTGAAGCTTTCTTT.

V usage is TRBV10-3 and J usage is TRBJ1-3, with D uncertain. The germline gives CDR1 ENHRY, CDR2 SYGVKD. The V end was cut by 5 bases, the J end by 1 base, with 0 bases between. The CDR3 runs 11 residues. Here the CDR3 reads CAISSGNTIYF. In nucleotides, the CDR3 is TGTGCCATCAGTTCTGGAAACACCATATATTTT.

There are a few counts of this clone. Other DNA sequences from this sample encode an identical CDR3 as well. J is TRBJ2-7 and V is TRBV28; maybe TRBD1 (5 bases). V lost 4 bases to trimming and J lost 4 bases, with 5 bases between them. The CDR3 consists of 11 residues. Looked up from germline, CDR1 is MDHEN and CDR2 is SYDVKM. The CDR3 region has the DNA TGTGCCAGCAGTTACAGGTACGAGCAGTACTTC. Protein product: CASSYRYEQYF.

This clone appeared a few times. This chain uses TRBV5-1 with TRBJ2-5; D is possibly TRBD1 or TRBD2 (6 bases each). The V gene lost 2 bases and the J gene lost 2 bases, with 13 bases spanning the gap. Germline V gives CDR1 SGHRS, CDR2 YFSETQ. CDR3 length equals 15 residues. The CDR3: CASSLRGARQETQYF. DNA for the CDR3: TGCGCCAGCAGCTTAAGGGGGGCAAGACAAGAGACCCAGTACTTC.